Listed below are T cell receptor beta chains from one sample, sequenced in a study of blood T cell repertoires in COVID-19. Sequencing was performed with immunoSEQ multiplex PCR; in TCRdb, only in-frame clones are kept and a portion is missing. This table holds roughly 200,000 clones, roughly 83% found once. Material: peripheral blood. The receptors come from a woman in her 40s with COVID-19, enrolled during active disease. CDR3s include the opening cysteine and the closing phenylalanine or tryptophan. The order of the fields is CDR3 length, J gene, D gene, clone size, V gene, CDR3 DNA, CDR3 protein. The D gene is left open where the match is weak. Size is stated for part of the rows, as once, few or many counts, or as a class when the clone is expanded.

17	TRBJ1-6	TRBD1	-	TRBV5-8	TGTGCCAGCAGCGGGGACAGGGCGGGCTCCTATAATTCACCCCTCCACTTT	CASSGDRAGSYNSPLHF
17	TRBJ1-4	TRBD1	-	TRBV7-9	TGTGCCAGCACACCCGGGACAGGGAGTCATGCTAATGAAAAACTGTTTTTT	CASTPGTGSHANEKLFF
17	TRBJ2-3	TRBD2	-	TRBV9	TGTGCCAGCAGCGTAGGGCTAGCGGGGGGTTCCATAGATACGCAGTATTTT	CASSVGLAGGSIDTQYF
17	TRBJ1-1	TRBD1	-	TRBV5-1	TGCGCCAGCAGCTTGAGGATATCGGAAACAGGGGACACTGAAGCTTTCTTT	CASSLRISETGDTEAFF
16	TRBJ2-3	TRBD2	-	TRBV6-2/TRBV6-3	TGTGCCAGCAGTCGACTAGCGGGAGGCATCACAGATACGCAGTATTTT	CASSRLAGGITDTQYF
13	TRBJ1-1	-	few	TRBV12-3/TRBV12-4	TGTGCCAGCAGTTTTACAGGGAACACTGAAGCTTTCTTT	CASSFTGNTEAFF
17	TRBJ2-2	TRBD2	-	TRBV5-1	TGCGCCAGCAGCTTGATTTCTACTAGCGGGGGCACCGGGGAGCTGTTTTTT	CASSLISTSGGTGELFF
16	TRBJ1-2	-	-	TRBV13	TGTGCCAGCAGCTTAGCGGGCCGGGCGTTGGAGGATGGCTACACCTTC	CASSLAGRALEDGYTF
20	TRBJ1-5	TRBD1	-	TRBV7-8	TGTGCCAGCAGCCCCGGGACAGGGAGGGGGTTGGGGTACAGCAATCAGCCCCAGCATTTT	CASSPGTGRGLGYSNQPQHF
13	TRBJ2-2	-	-	TRBV2	TGTGCCAGCAGGGTTAGCGGCACCGGGGAGCTGTTTTTT	CASRVSGTGELFF
15	TRBJ2-5	-	-	TRBV6-2/TRBV6-3	TGTGCCAGCAGTTTCGTACTAGTATGGTTGCAGCCCCAGTACTTC	CASSFVLVWLQPQYF
14	TRBJ2-5	-	-	TRBV19	TGTGCCAGTAGTATAGGTCACAGGGAAGAGACCCAGTACTTC	CASSIGHREETQYF
13	TRBJ2-7	-	few	TRBV18	TGTGCCAGCTCAATTATAGAAACCTACGAGCAGTACTTC	CASSIIETYEQYF
14	TRBJ2-2	-	once	TRBV9	TGTGCCAGCAGCGTATATGGGAGCACCGGGGAGCTGTTTTTT	CASSVYGSTGELFF
15	TRBJ2-3	-	-	TRBV7-2	TGTGCCAGCAGCTTGACTGGGGCGCACACAGATACGCAGTATTTT	CASSLTGAHTDTQYF